This passage covers 8 T cell receptor beta chains from one sample sequenced in a study of blood T cell repertoires in COVID-19 (TCRdb year 2020). Library generation was performed with the immunoSEQ multiplex PCR assay. TCRdb retrieved this table from immuneACCESS and kept in-frame rearrangements only. Not all clones are present; in checked studies, unresolved V genes account for under half, and no reason is known for the remainder. In all, the sample holds 28,000 or so clones, and around 90% of those were seen once. About 7.4% of the sample belongs to the ten largest clones. The sequenced sample was peripheral blood. Every receptor here comes from a human donor in a cohort sampled during active COVID-19.

CDR3 loop: CASSLGRRQPSYEQYF. In nucleotides, the CDR3 is TGTGCCAGCAGCTTAGGAAGGAGACAGCCCTCCTACGAGCAGTACTTC. The V call is TRBV7-9, the J call TRBJ2-7; possible D gene TRBD1, 5 bases. V was clipped by 1 base and J by 0 bases, with 13 bases between them. This CDR3 has 16 residues. Germline V gene sequence: CDR1 SEHNR, CDR2 FQNEAQ (reference sequence).

The chain links TRBV6-2 or TRBV6-3 to TRBJ2-3; D is unresolved. The CDR3 extends over 14 amino acids. V lost 4 bases, J lost 2 bases, and 10 bases lay in between. The germline V gene encodes CDR1 MNHEY and CDR2 SVGEGT. CDR3 nucleotides: TGTGCCAGCAGTTCCCCCAGACTCACAGATACGCAGTATTTT. This encodes CASSSPRLTDTQYF.

The V and J genes are TRBV15 and TRBJ1-1, with TRBD1 matching over 7 bases. The ends lost 2 bases at V and 4 bases at J; junction bases unmatched: 4. Germline-derived CDR1 and CDR2 are LNHNV and YYDKDF (reference sequence). CDR3 length: 14 amino acids. In DNA, the CDR3 is TGTGCCACCAGCAGAAGACAGGGACCCACTGAAGCTTTCTTT. It yields the protein CATSRRQGPTEAFF.

This clone was counted a single time. CDR3 sequence: CASSDSGKTKNIQYF. The CDR3 DNA reads TGTGCCAGCAGTGATTCAGGGAAAACCAAAAACATTCAGTACTTC. The V call is TRBV2, the J call TRBJ2-4; a possible D gene is TRBD1 (5 bases). Between the trimmed V and J ends, which lost 3 bases and 2 bases, there was a span of 11 bases. The germline V gene encodes CDR1 SNHLY and CDR2 FYNNEI. This CDR3 is 15 amino acids long.

This sequence joins TRBV6-5 and TRBJ2-5; D gene unclear. V lost 4 bases and J 2 bases, leaving 8 bases between the germline ends. This CDR3 is built from 13 residues. Germline CDR1 MNHEY, CDR2 SVGAGI. The CDR3 DNA reads as TGTGCCAGCAGTTTTACATGGCAAGAGACCCAGTACTTC. It codes for CASSFTWQETQYF.

The chain has TRBV9 and TRBJ2-7; the match to TRBD1 covers 7 bases. CDR3 length equals 14 residues. V lost 3 bases, J lost 4 bases, and 7 bases stayed unmatched. Looked up from germline, CDR1 is SGDLS and CDR2 is YYNGEE. The DNA of the CDR3 is TGTGCCAGCAGCGGAGATATCAGGGGGTACGAGCAGTACTTC. This gives the protein CASSGDIRGYEQYF.

V gene TRBV4-3 combines with J gene TRBJ2-7; maybe TRBD2 (5 bases). Trimming removed 0 bases at V and 1 base at J, with 7 bases between. The CDR3 runs 14 residues. Germline values: CDR1 LGHNA, CDR2 YSLEER. The CDR3 coding sequence is TGCGCCAGCAGCCAAGAAGAGGGTTCCTACGAGCAGTACTTC. The encoded protein is CASSQEEGSYEQYF.

The gene calls are TRBV28 and TRBJ1-6; D gene uncertain. This CDR3 has 10 amino acids. V gave up 6 bases and J gave up 17 bases, with 11 bases separating them. CDR1 is MDHEN, CDR2 SYDVKM, per germline. Written as DNA, the CDR3 is TGTGCCAGCAGCGGGTATTTGATCCACTTT. Residues: CASSGYLIHF. Full variable domain (outside the CDR3, taken from reference TRBV28 and TRBJ1-6): DVKVTQSSRYLVKRTGEKVFLECVQDMDHENMFWYRQDPGLGLRLIYFSYDVKMKEKGDIPEGYSVSREKKERFSLILESASTNQTSMYLCASSGYLIHFGNGTRLTVT.